This T cell receptor beta chain is from a study of blood T cell repertoires in COVID-19. Study-wide context: Sample material is recorded as cDNA or gDNA derived from T cells, B-cell-depleted T cells, or PBMCs.

V lost 4 bases to trimming and J lost 7 bases; unmatched junction nucleotides: 0. Germline V gene lookup returns CDR1 MNHEY and CDR2 SVGAGI. The CDR3 runs to 11 residues. Original data processing: Cell counts per sample came from amplifying reference gene primers. The table came from immunoSEQ multiplex PCR; TCRdb's copy has only in-frame clones and leaves some out. Clone size and V and J calls were adopted from that table, with D and trimming inferred from the DNA. The sample shows fewer than 350,000 clones, around nine tenths of them seen only once. Source material: peripheral blood. The chain employs TRBV6-5 and TRBJ2-5, with 7 bases aligning to TRBD2. This sequence was found in a man between 40 and 49 years old with active or convalescent COVID-19. The CDR3 sequence: CASSSGGTQYF. CDR3 DNA sequence: TGTGCCAGCAGTTCGGGGGGGACCCAGTACTTC.